This is a list of T cell receptor beta chains from one sample in a study of blood T cells in healthy people across ages. TCRdb re-called the 5' RACE reads through MiXCR, storing one row per CDR3 protein. The sample lists roughly 1,500,000 distinct CDR3 sequences; 30% to 40% were seen once. Sequenced: blood. The receptors stem from a woman in her thirties in good health. Each CDR3 is given with its conserved first and last residue. A D gene is named only where the DNA matches it firmly. Only some rows state a clone size, as once, few, many or a class for expanded clones.

D: TRBD2
J: TRBJ2-7
V: TRBV7-8
size: .
CDR3: CASSRLHRLGTSGRGGYEQYF
DNA: TGTGCCAGCAGCCGCCTACATCGACTCGGGACTAGCGGGAGAGGTGGCTACGAGCAGTACTTC

D: .
J: TRBJ1-1
V: TRBV9
size: .
CDR3: CASGTGSLNTEAFF
DNA: TGTGCCAGCGGGACCGGATCACTAAACACTGAAGCTTTCTTT

D: .
J: TRBJ2-1
V: TRBV20-1
size: .
CDR3: CSASGATNNEQFF
DNA: TGCAGTGCCTCGGGAGCTACAAACAATGAGCAGTTCTTC

D: .
J: TRBJ1-2
V: TRBV4-2
size: few
CDR3: CASSQKGDHGYTF
DNA: TGTGCCAGCAGCCAAAAAGGGGACCATGGCTACACCTTC

D: .
J: TRBJ2-1
V: TRBV12-5
size: .
CDR3: CASGSGAGYNEQFF
DNA: TGTGCTAGTGGTTCAGGGGCGGGCTACAATGAGCAGTTCTTC

D: .
J: TRBJ2-5
V: TRBV6-1
size: .
CDR3: CASSEATGYQETQYF
DNA: TGTGCCAGCAGTGAAGCGACGGGCTATCAAGAGACCCAGTACTTC

D: .
J: TRBJ2-1
V: TRBV29-1
size: few
CDR3: CSVDFGRGYNEQFF
DNA: TGCAGCGTTGATTTTGGGAGAGGCTACAATGAGCAGTTCTTC

D: .
J: TRBJ2-1
V: TRBV5-1
size: .
CDR3: CASGRDGSNEQFF
DNA: TGCGCCAGCGGTCGAGACGGGTCGAATGAGCAGTTCTTC

D: .
J: TRBJ2-5
V: TRBV20-1
size: .
CDR3: CSASSGAQGETQYF
DNA: TGCAGTGCTAGTTCGGGGGCCCAGGGTGAGACCCAGTACTTC

D: TRBD2
J: TRBJ2-1
V: TRBV7-6
size: .
CDR3: CASSLNSRTSGGGEQFF
DNA: TGTGCCAGCAGCTTGAACTCGAGGACTAGCGGGGGAGGTGAGCAGTTCTTC

D: TRBD1
J: TRBJ1-2
V: TRBV28
size: .
CDR3: CASSFPRQGFTVGDYGYTF
DNA: TGTGCCAGCAGTTTCCCCCGACAGGGCTTCACGGTTGGGGACTATGGCTACACCTTC

D: .
J: TRBJ1-4
V: TRBV13
size: .
CDR3: CASSPGGPSEKLFF
DNA: TGTGCCAGCAGCCCCGGGGGGCCTAGTGAAAAACTGTTTTTT

D: .
J: TRBJ2-5
V: TRBV4-2
size: few
CDR3: CASSQDNKGDLQETQYF
DNA: TGTGCCAGCAGCCAAGATAATAAGGGAGATCTCCAAGAGACCCAGTACTTC

D: TRBD2
J: TRBJ2-2
V: TRBV2
size: few
CDR3: CASSGPGGRNTGELFF
DNA: TGTGCCAGCAGTGGTCCGGGGGGGCGGAACACCGGGGAGCTGTTTTTT

D: TRBD2
J: TRBJ2-1
V: TRBV7-9
size: few
CDR3: CASSLGGTRGDDEQFF
DNA: TGTGCCAGCAGCTTAGGTGGGACTAGAGGGGATGATGAGCAGTTCTTC

D: .
J: TRBJ2-3
V: TRBV27
size: .
CDR3: CASSPKGFEDTQYF
DNA: TGTGCCAGCAGTCCGAAGGGATTTGAAGATACGCAGTATTTT

D: .
J: TRBJ2-5
V: TRBV29-1
size: few
CDR3: CSVEGGSRETQYF
DNA: TGCAGCGTTGAGGGGGGTTCCCGTGAGACCCAGTACTTC

D: .
J: TRBJ2-7
V: TRBV5-1
size: few
CDR3: CASSLEPGLPYEQYF
DNA: TGCGCCAGCAGCTTAGAACCGGGACTCCCCTACGAGCAGTACTTC

D: .
J: TRBJ2-7
V: TRBV27
size: many
CDR3: CASRLTSQGYEQYF
DNA: TGTGCCAGCCGCCTCACTAGCCAGGGTTACGAGCAGTACTTC

D: TRBD1
J: TRBJ2-7
V: TRBV6-1
size: .
CDR3: CASSDYGTGFKKQYF
DNA: TGTGCCAGCAGTGACTACGGGACAGGGTTTAAAAAGCAGTACTTC

D: TRBD1
J: TRBJ1-1
V: TRBV10-2
size: .
CDR3: CASRRGDSFNTEAFF
DNA: TGCGCCAGCAGAAGGGGGGACAGCTTTAACACTGAAGCTTTCTTT

D: .
J: TRBJ2-3
V: TRBV20-1
size: many
CDR3: CSAAPERTDTQYF
DNA: TGCAGTGCGGCGCCTGAACGCACAGATACGCAGTATTTT

D: .
J: TRBJ2-3
V: TRBV4-1
size: few
CDR3: CASSQDVYEAQYF
DNA: TGCGCCAGCAGCCAAGATGTGTATGAGGCGCAGTATTTT

D: TRBD1
J: TRBJ1-4
V: TRBV6-5
size: .
CDR3: CASGFGTGGEKLFF
DNA: TGTGCCAGCGGTTTTGGGACAGGTGGAGAAAAACTGTTTTTT

D: TRBD1
J: TRBJ1-2
V: TRBV6-6
size: few
CDR3: CASRGQGTGGAYYGYTF
DNA: TGTGCCAGCAGGGGGCAGGGGACAGGGGGCGCTTACTATGGCTACACCTTC

D: TRBD1
J: TRBJ1-5
V: TRBV27
size: many
CDR3: CASRGTGEGQPQHF
DNA: TGTGCCAGCCGTGGGACAGGAGAGGGTCAGCCCCAGCATTTT

D: .
J: TRBJ2-5
V: TRBV21-1
size: .
CDR3: CATKRESAQETQYF
DNA: TGTGCCACCAAACGGGAAAGTGCCCAAGAGACCCAGTACTTC

D: .
J: TRBJ2-7
V: TRBV5-1
size: .
CDR3: CASFRDGSYEQYF
DNA: TGCGCCAGCTTCCGGGACGGATCCTACGAGCAGTACTTC

D: .
J: TRBJ2-5
V: TRBV29-1
size: many
CDR3: CSVVSPNQDDRSQETQYF
DNA: TGCAGCGTTGTATCTCCTAATCAGGACGACAGGTCGCAAGAGACCCAGTACTTC

D: .
J: TRBJ1-5
V: TRBV4-1
size: .
CDR3: CASSQERGVQHF
DNA: TGCGCCAGCAGCCAAGAAAGGGGCGTCCAGCATTTT

D: TRBD2
J: TRBJ2-7
V: TRBV20-1
size: few
CDR3: CSARAGVSYEQYF
DNA: TGCAGTGCTAGGGCGGGAGTTTCCTACGAGCAGTACTTC

D: .
J: TRBJ2-7
V: TRBV7-2
size: .
CDR3: CASSWGPLYEQYF
DNA: TGTGCCAGCAGCTGGGGGCCCCTATACGAGCAGTACTTC

D: .
J: TRBJ2-1
V: TRBV12-3/TRBV12-4
size: many
CDR3: CASSHGRNEQFF
DNA: TGTGCCAGCAGCCACGGACGCAATGAGCAGTTCTTC

D: TRBD2
J: TRBJ2-7
V: TRBV7-9
size: few
CDR3: CASSLRDYQVYF
DNA: TGTGCCAGCAGCTTAAGGGACTACCAAGTGTACTTC

D: TRBD2
J: TRBJ2-5
V: TRBV20-1
size: few
CDR3: CSATRRERGETQYF
DNA: TGCAGTGCTACCCGTAGGGAGCGGGGGGAGACCCAGTACTTC

D: TRBD2
J: TRBJ2-3
V: TRBV20-1
size: few
CDR3: CSARAGGGPQYF
DNA: TGCAGTGCTAGAGCAGGCGGGGGGCCACAGTATTTT

D: TRBD2
J: TRBJ2-1
V: TRBV4-2
size: few
CDR3: CASSPQHGLAVAGNEQFF
DNA: TGTGCCAGCAGCCCCCAACACGGCCTAGCGGTTGCGGGGAATGAGCAGTTCTTC

D: TRBD2
J: TRBJ2-7
V: TRBV27
size: few
CDR3: CASSLGLGGVDYEQYF
DNA: TGTGCCAGCAGTTTAGGCCTCGGGGGGGTGGACTACGAGCAGTACTTC

D: .
J: TRBJ2-4
V: TRBV11-2
size: .
CDR3: CASSVGTIAKNIQYF
DNA: TGTGCCAGCAGCGTTGGGACAATAGCCAAAAACATTCAGTACTTC

D: .
J: TRBJ2-1
V: TRBV20-1
size: few
CDR3: CSAYGPPDEQFF
DNA: TGCAGTGCCTACGGTCCACCGGACGAGCAGTTCTTC

D: .
J: TRBJ2-7
V: TRBV4-1
size: .
CDR3: CASSQVPRYEQYF
DNA: TGCGCCAGCAGCCAAGTTCCCCGATACGAGCAGTACTTC

D: TRBD1
J: TRBJ1-2
V: TRBV29-1
size: few
CDR3: CSVPLTGGSLNYGYTF
DNA: TGCAGCGTTCCCTTGACAGGGGGCAGCTTGAACTATGGCTACACCTTC

D: TRBD2
J: TRBJ2-3
V: TRBV7-7
size: few
CDR3: CASSRSLAEGSDTQYF
DNA: TGTGCCAGCAGCCGCTCTCTAGCGGAGGGATCAGATACGCAGTATTTT

D: .
J: TRBJ1-1
V: TRBV7-9
size: few
CDR3: CASSLVVSSNTEAFF
DNA: TGTGCCAGCAGCTTAGTAGTCTCATCTAACACTGAAGCTTTCTTT

D: TRBD2
J: TRBJ2-7
V: TRBV27
size: .
CDR3: CASSSTSGSLQQYF
DNA: TGTGCCAGCAGTTCGACTAGCGGGAGCTTGCAGCAGTACTTC

D: .
J: TRBJ1-1
V: TRBV5-6
size: few
CDR3: CASSQFKAPQNTEAFF
DNA: TGTGCCAGCAGCCAATTCAAGGCACCGCAGAACACTGAAGCTTTCTTT

D: .
J: TRBJ1-1
V: TRBV7-9
size: once
CDR3: CASSSSGSENEAFF
DNA: TGTGCCAGCAGTTCATCCGGAAGCGAAAATGAAGCTTTCTTT

D: TRBD2
J: TRBJ2-7
V: TRBV20-1
size: few
CDR3: CSAREAGVAYEQYF
DNA: TGCAGTGCTAGAGAAGCGGGGGTCGCCTACGAGCAGTACTTC

D: TRBD2
J: TRBJ2-7
V: TRBV20-1
size: few
CDR3: CSARDFREGLEQYF
DNA: TGCAGTGCTAGAGATTTCAGGGAGGGACTCGAGCAGTACTTC

D: TRBD1
J: TRBJ1-5
V: TRBV6-2/TRBV6-3
size: .
CDR3: CASSLTGEYSNQPQHF
DNA: TGTGCCAGCAGTCTTACAGGGGAATATAGCAATCAGCCCCAGCATTTT

D: .
J: TRBJ1-1
V: TRBV14
size: few
CDR3: CASSQELLGNTEAFF
DNA: TGTGCCAGCAGCCAAGAACTTCTGGGGAACACTGAAGCTTTCTTT

D: .
J: TRBJ2-4
V: TRBV20-1
size: .
CDR3: CSAEPSPRMIAKNIQYF
DNA: TGCAGTGCTGAGCCTAGCCCCCGGATGATAGCCAAAAACATTCAGTACTTC

D: TRBD2
J: TRBJ2-7
V: TRBV5-6
size: few
CDR3: CASTWGPGLAAYEQYF
DNA: TGTGCCAGCACCTGGGGACCGGGACTAGCGGCCTACGAGCAGTACTTC

D: TRBD2
J: TRBJ2-7
V: TRBV29-1
size: .
CDR3: CSVGRGDCEQYF
DNA: TGCAGCGTTGGTCGGGGGGACTGCGAGCAGTACTTC

D: .
J: TRBJ1-2
V: TRBV12-3/TRBV12-4
size: .
CDR3: CASNQNRAAGRTYGYTF
DNA: TGTGCCAGCAATCAAAATCGGGCAGCCGGGAGGACGTATGGCTACACCTTC

D: .
J: TRBJ2-7
V: TRBV12-3/TRBV12-4
size: many
CDR3: CASSPTGLSSYEQYF
DNA: TGTGCCAGCAGCCCGACGGGACTGAGCTCCTACGAGCAGTACTTC

D: TRBD2
J: TRBJ2-1
V: TRBV28
size: few
CDR3: CASSLWFDAGANSYNEQFF
DNA: TGTGCCAGCAGTTTATGGTTCGATGCGGGAGCCAACTCCTACAATGAGCAGTTCTTC

D: TRBD2
J: TRBJ2-1
V: TRBV5-1
size: .
CDR3: CASSVLAGRENEQFF
DNA: TGCGCCAGCAGTGTACTAGCGGGCCGAGAGAATGAGCAGTTCTTC